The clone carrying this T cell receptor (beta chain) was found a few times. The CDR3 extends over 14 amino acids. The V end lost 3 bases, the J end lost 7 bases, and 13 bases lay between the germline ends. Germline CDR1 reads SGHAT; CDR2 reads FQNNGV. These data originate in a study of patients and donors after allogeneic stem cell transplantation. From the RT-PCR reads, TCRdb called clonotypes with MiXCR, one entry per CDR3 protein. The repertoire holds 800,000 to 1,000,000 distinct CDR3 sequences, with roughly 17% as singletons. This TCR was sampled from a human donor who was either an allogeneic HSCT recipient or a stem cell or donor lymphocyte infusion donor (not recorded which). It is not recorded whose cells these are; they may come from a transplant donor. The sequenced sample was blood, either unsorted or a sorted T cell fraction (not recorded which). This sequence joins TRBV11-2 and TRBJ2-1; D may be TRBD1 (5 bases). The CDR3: CASSLLGVRNEQFF. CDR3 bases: TGTGCCAGCAGCTTGTTAGGGGTTAGGAATGAGCAGTTCTTC.